This TCR beta chain was captured in a study of cytomegalovirus exposure and HLA in healthy donors. General study findings and limits: Excluded were some V segments that proved indistinguishable, including TRBV6-2 and TRBV6-3. Earlier results showed most TCR beta V segments being productive about 90% or about 30% of the time. Sequences of the TCR beta chain were said to predict the HLA-A and HLA-B alleles of most subjects accurately. There was a cluster of highly shared sequence variants that was likely a sequencing artifact.

Vbeta (60) and Jbeta (13) primers were used in the PCR. The data were produced by immunoSEQ multiplex PCR, yet TCRdb's version contains in-frame clones alone and is incomplete. This sample has around 300,000 clones; approximately 84% occur once, and the top ten carry 1.5% to 2.5%. To note about this clone: As yet, its antigen is unknown.

The V gene's germline CDR1 is SGHRS and CDR2 YFSETQ. The CDR3 contains 13 residues. Trimming shortened V by 3 bases and J by 8 bases, and 11 bases separated the two germline ends. This TCR came from a middle-aged woman in good health and CMV-seropositive. The sequenced sample consisted of PBMCs. The chain is built from TRBV5-1 and TRBJ1-4; D gene ambiguous. The CDR3 here is CASSSYSGEKLFF. In DNA form, the CDR3 reads TGCGCCAGCAGCTCTTACTCAGGCGAAAAACTGTTTTTT.